These 3 T cell receptor beta chains came from one sample sequenced in a study of cytomegalovirus exposure and HLA in healthy donors. PCR used 60 Vbeta primers and 13 Jbeta primers. Assay used: immunoSEQ multiplex PCR; TCRdb lists only in-frame clones, some missing. The sample has fewer than 150,000 clones, 70% to 80% seen once. The material sequenced was PBMCs. The receptors originated from a man aged 25 to 40 in good health and CMV-seronegative.

V usage is TRBV7-9 and J usage is TRBJ2-7; possibly TRBD1 for D (7 bases). The CDR3 length is 17 residues. Trimming removed 7 bases at V and 6 bases at J, with 28 bases between. Germline V gives CDR1 SEHNR, CDR2 FQNEAQ (reference sequence). In DNA, the CDR3 is TGTGCCAGCACCAACCCAAGGGGGCTGCTAAGTAGCGGCGAGCAGTACTTC. It yields the protein CASTNPRGLLSSGEQYF. Looking up the rest from reference TRBV7-9 and TRBJ2-7 gives the full variable domain: DTGVSQNPRHKITKRGQNVTFRCDPISEHNRLYWYRQTLGQGPEFLTYFQNEAQLEKSRLLSDRFSAERPKGSFSTLEIQRTEQGDSAMYLCASTNPRGLLSSGEQYFGPGTRLTVT.

The genes are TRBV4-3 and TRBJ1-4; 8 bases are a match to TRBD1. J gave up 8 bases and V 1 base, and 9 bases lay outside the gene matches. The CDR3 is made up of 16 amino acids. Germline values: CDR1 LGHNA, CDR2 YSLEER. In DNA form, the CDR3 reads TGCGCCAGCAGCCAAGGGATGACAGGGGTCGGGGAAAAACTGTTTTTT. This encodes CASSQGMTGVGEKLFF.

This rearrangement joins TRBV5-1 to TRBJ1-2, with TRBD1 identical over 7 bases. V shed 5 bases, J shed 4 bases, and the junction held 8 bases outside the gene matches. The CDR3 has 14 amino acids. The germline CDR1 and CDR2 sequences are SGHRS and YFSETQ. Here the CDR3 DNA reads TGCGCCAGCAGGGACCCCGGGACAGCCTATGGCTACACCTTC. This encodes CASRDPGTAYGYTF. Using reference TRBV5-1 and TRBJ1-2 for the parts outside the CDR3, the full variable domain is KAGVTQTPRYLIKTRGQQVTLSCSPISGHRSVSWYQQTPGQGLQFLFEYFSETQRNKGNFPGRFSGRQFSNSRSEMNVSTLELGDSALYLCASRDPGTAYGYTFGSGTRLTVV.